There are a few counts of the clone carrying this T cell receptor beta chain. The antigen is undetermined. The CDR3 runs to 15 residues. V shed 1 base, J shed 4 bases, and the junction held 3 bases outside the gene matches. The germline gives CDR1 MNHEY, CDR2 SMNVEV (reference sequence). This entry comes from a study of CD8 T cells in ankylosing spondylitis. The TCR beta libraries were generated through quantitative 5'-RACE incorporating molecular barcodes. One entry per CDR3 protein, called by TCRdb with MiXCR from the 5' RACE reads. There are 200,000 to 250,000 distinct CDR3 sequences in the sample; about 17% occur only once, and roughly 42% lies in the top ten. Broader study findings: Disease-associated clones were reportedly significantly overrepresented in matched ankylosing spondylitis synovial fluid. Prior work had noted some motif variants in reactive arthritis blood and synovial fluid. Typical of ankylosing spondylitis blood, it appeared, was a TCR beta motif of several highly homologous variants. Peripheral blood samples showed relatively rare disease-linked clones, and these clones were CD8+.

Sequences were obtained from blood, either unsorted or a sorted T cell fraction (not recorded which). The TCR sequence derives from a male donor with ankylosing spondylitis. The chain uses TRBV27 and TRBJ2-1; 8 bases line up with TRBD2. CDR3 amino acids: CASSLFASGYNEQFF. The CDR3 nucleotides are TGTGCCAGCAGTTTATTCGCTAGCGGGTACAATGAGCAGTTCTTC.